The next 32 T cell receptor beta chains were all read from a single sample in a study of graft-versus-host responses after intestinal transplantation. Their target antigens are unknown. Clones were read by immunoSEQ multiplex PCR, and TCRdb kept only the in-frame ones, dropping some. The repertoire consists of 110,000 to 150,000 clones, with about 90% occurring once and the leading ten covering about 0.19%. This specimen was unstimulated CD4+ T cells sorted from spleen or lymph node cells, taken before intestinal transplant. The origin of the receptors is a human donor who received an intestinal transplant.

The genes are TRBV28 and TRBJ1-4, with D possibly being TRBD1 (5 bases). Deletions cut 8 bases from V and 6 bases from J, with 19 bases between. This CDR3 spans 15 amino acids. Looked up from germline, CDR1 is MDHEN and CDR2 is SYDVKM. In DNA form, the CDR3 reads TGTGCCAGCTTGATGGGGGGTTATAGAGATGAAAAACTGTTTTTT. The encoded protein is CASLMGGYRDEKLFF.

CDR3 nucleotide sequence: TGCAGCGTTCGGCAGGGGACGATAGATGAGCAGTTCTTC. As protein: CSVRQGTIDEQFF. The V and J genes are TRBV29-1 and TRBJ2-1, with a possible D match to TRBD1 (6 bases). The CDR3 loop spans 13 amino acids. Trimming left V 5 bases short and J 8 bases short, with 16 bases between. CDR1 SQVTM and CDR2 ANQGSEA come from the germline V gene.

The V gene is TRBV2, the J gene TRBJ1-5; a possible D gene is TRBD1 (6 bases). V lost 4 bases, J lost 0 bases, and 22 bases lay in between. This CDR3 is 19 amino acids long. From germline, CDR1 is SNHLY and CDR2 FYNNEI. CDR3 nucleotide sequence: TGTGCCAGCAGTGCACTCCAAAACGTGGGACAAAATAGCAATCAGCCCCAGCATTTT. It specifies CASSALQNVGQNSNQPQHF.

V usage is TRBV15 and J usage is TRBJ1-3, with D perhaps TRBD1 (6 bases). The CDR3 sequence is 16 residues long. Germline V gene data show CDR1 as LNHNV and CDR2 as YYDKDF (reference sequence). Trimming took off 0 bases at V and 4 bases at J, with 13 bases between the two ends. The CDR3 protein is CATSREPHRAGNTIYF. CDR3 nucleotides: TGTGCCACCAGCAGAGAACCGCACAGGGCCGGAAACACCATATATTTT.

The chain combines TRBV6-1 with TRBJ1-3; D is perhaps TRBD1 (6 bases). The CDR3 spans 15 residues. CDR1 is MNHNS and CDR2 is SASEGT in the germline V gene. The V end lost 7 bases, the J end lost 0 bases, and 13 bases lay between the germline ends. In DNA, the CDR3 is TGTGCCAGCACTAAGACAGGCGCCTCTGGAAACACCATATATTTT. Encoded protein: CASTKTGASGNTIYF.

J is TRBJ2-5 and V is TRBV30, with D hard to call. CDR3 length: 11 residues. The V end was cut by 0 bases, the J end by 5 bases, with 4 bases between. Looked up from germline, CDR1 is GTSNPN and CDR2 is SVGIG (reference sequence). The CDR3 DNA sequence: TGTGCCTGGAGTGTATTGGAGACCCAGTACTTC. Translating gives CAWSVLETQYF.

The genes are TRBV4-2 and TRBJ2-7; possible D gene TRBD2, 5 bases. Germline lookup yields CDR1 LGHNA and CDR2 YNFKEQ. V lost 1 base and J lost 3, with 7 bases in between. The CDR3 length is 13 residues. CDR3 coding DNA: TGTGCCAGCAGCCAAGTCGGGAACTACGAGCAGTACTTC. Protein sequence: CASSQVGNYEQYF.

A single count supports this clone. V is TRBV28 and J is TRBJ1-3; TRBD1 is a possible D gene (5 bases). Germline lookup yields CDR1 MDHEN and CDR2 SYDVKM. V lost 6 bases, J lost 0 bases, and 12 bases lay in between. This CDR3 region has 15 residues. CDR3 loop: CASRVKGVSGNTIYF. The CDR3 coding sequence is TGTGCCAGCAGAGTAAAAGGGGTCTCTGGAAACACCATATATTTT.

As DNA, the CDR3 is TGTGCCAGCAGCCCCAACCTAGGGGGCTACGAGCAGTACTTC. Its protein product is CASSPNLGGYEQYF. This rearrangement joins TRBV11-2 to TRBJ2-7; weak D call: TRBD1 (6 bases). The V and J ends lost 5 bases and 3 bases respectively, with 14 bases between them. Germline V gene lookup returns CDR1 SGHAT and CDR2 FQNNGV. The CDR3 has 14 residues.

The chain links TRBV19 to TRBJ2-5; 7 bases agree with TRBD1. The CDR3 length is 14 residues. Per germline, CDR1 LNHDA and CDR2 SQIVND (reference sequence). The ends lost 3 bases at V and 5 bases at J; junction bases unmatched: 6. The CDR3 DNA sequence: TGTGCCAGTAGTATCGAGGGGGCGCGGGAGACCCAGTACTTC. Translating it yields CASSIEGARETQYF.

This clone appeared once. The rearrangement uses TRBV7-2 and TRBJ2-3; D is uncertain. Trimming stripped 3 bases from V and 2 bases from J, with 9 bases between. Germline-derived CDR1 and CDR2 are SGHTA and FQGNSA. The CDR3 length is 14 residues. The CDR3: CASSFFLFTDTQYF. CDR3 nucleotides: TGTGCCAGCAGCTTTTTCCTGTTCACAGATACGCAGTATTTT.

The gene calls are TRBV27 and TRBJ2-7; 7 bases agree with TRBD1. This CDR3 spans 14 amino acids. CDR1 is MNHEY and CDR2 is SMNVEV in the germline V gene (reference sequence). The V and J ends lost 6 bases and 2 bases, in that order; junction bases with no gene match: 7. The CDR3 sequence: CASSPRQGAYEQYF. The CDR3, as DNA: TGTGCCAGCAGCCCAAGACAGGGCGCCTACGAGCAGTACTTC.

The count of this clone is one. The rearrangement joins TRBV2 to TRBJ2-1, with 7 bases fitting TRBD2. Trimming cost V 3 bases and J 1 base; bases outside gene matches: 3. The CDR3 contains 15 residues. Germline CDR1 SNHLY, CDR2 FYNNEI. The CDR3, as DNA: TGTGCCAGCAGTGATCCTAGCGGATCCTACAATGAGCAGTTCTTC. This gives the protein CASSDPSGSYNEQFF.

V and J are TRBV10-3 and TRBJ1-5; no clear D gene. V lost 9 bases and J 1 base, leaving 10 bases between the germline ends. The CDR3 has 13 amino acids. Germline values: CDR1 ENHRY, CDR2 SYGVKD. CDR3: CAIRGDSNQPQHF. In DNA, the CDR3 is TGTGCCATACGAGGCGACAGCAATCAGCCCCAGCATTTT.

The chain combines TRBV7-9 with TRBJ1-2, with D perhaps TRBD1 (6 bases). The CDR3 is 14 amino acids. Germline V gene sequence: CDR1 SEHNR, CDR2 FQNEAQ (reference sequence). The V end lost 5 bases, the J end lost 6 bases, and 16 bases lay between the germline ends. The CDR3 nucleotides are TGTGCCAGCAGCCGCGGGGGGGCGCTCGATGGCTACACCTTC. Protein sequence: CASSRGGALDGYTF.

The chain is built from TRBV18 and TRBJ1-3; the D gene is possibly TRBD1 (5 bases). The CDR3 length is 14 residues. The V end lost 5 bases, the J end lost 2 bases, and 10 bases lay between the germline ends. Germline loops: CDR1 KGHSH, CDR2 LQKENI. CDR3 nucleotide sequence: TGTGCCAGCTCAAACAGGAGCCCTGGAAACACCATATATTTT. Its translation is CASSNRSPGNTIYF.

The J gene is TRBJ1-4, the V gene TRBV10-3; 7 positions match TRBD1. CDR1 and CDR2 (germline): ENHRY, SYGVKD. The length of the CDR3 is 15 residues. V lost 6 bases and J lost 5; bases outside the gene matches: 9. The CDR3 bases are TGTGCCATCAGGGACCGGGACAGTGTAAATGAAAAACTGTTTTTT. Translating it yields CAIRDRDSVNEKLFF.

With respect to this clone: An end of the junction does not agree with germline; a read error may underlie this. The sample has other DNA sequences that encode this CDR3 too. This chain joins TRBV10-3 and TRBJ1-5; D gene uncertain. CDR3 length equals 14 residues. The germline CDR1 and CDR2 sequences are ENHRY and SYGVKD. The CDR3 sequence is CAISDGEPGQPQHF. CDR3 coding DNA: TGTGCCATCAGTGACGGGGAACCCGGTCAGCCTCAGCATTTT.

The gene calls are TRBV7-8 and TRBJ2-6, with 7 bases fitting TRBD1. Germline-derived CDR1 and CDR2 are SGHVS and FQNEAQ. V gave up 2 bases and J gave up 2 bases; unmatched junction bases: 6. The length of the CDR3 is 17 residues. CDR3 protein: CASSLQATGAGANVLTF. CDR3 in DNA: TGTGCCAGCAGCTTACAAGCAACAGGGGCTGGGGCCAACGTCCTGACTTTC.

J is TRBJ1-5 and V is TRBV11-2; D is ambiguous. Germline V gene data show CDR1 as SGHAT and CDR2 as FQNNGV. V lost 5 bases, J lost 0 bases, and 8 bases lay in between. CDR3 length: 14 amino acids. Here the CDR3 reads CASSTDGSNQPQHF. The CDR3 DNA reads TGTGCCAGCAGCACGGACGGTAGCAATCAGCCCCAGCATTTT.

The CDR3 here is CACLPPSGREQYF. The CDR3 DNA follows: TGTGCCTGTCTCCCGCCCTCAGGGCGGGAGCAGTACTTC. The J gene is TRBJ2-7, the V gene TRBV30; a weak D match, TRBD1 (5 bases). Per germline, CDR1 GTSNPN and CDR2 SVGIG (reference sequence). V lost 6 bases and J lost 7, with 19 bases in between. CDR3 length: 13 residues.

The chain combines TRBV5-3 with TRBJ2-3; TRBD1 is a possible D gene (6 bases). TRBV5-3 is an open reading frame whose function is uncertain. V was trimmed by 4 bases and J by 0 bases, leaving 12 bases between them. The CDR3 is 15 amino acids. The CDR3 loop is CARSMGHTSTDTQYF. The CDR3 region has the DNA TGTGCCAGAAGCATGGGACACACTAGCACAGATACGCAGTATTTT.

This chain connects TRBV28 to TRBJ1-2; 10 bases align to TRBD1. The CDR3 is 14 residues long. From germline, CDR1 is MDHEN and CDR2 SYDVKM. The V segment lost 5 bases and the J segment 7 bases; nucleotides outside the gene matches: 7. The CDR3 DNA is TGTGCCAGCAGTAATAGCGACAGGGGGCTTGGCTACACCTTC. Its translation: CASSNSDRGLGYTF.

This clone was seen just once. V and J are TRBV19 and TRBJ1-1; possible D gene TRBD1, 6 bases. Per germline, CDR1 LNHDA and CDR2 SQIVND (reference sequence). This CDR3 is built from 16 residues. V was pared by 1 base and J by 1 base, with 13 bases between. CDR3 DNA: TGTGCCAGTAGTATAGGGGGCGGCAGGGGGAACACTGAAGCTTTCTTT. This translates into CASSIGGGRGNTEAFF.

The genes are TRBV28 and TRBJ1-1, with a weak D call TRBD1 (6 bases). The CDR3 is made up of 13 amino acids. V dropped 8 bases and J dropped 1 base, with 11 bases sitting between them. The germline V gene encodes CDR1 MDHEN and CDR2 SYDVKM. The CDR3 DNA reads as TGTGCCAGCGGTCAGGGGCGGAACACTGAAGCTTTCTTT. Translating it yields CASGQGRNTEAFF.

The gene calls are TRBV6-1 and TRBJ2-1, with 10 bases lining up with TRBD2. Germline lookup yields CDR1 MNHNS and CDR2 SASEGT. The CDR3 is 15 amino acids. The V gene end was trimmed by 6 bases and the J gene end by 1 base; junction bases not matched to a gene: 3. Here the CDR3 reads CASSRTSGSYNEQFF. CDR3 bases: TGTGCCAGCAGCCGGACTAGCGGATCCTACAATGAGCAGTTCTTC.

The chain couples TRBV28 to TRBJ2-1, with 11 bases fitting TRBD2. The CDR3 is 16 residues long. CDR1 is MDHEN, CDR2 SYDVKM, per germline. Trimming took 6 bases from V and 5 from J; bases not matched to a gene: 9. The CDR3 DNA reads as TGTGCCAGCAGAAGACCGGGACTAGCGGCCCACAATGAGCAGTTCTTC. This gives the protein CASRRPGLAAHNEQFF.

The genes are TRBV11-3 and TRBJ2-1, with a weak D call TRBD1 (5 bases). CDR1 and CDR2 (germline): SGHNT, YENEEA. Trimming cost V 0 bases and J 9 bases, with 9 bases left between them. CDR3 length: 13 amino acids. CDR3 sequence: CASSLDMGPEQFF. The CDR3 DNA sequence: TGTGCCAGCAGCTTAGATATGGGGCCTGAGCAGTTCTTC.

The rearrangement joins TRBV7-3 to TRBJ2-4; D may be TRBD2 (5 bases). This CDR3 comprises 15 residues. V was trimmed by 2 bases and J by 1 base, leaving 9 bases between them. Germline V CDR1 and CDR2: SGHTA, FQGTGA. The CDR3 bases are TGTGCCAGCAGCTTACGAGGCGGGGCCAAAAACATTCAGTACTTC. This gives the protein CASSLRGGAKNIQYF. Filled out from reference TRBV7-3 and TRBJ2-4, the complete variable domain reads GAGVSQTPSNKVTEKGKYVELRCDPISGHTALYWYRQSLGQGPEFLIYFQGTGAADDSGLPNDRFFAVRPEGSVSTLKIQRTERGDSAVYLCASSLRGGAKNIQYFGAGTRLSVL.

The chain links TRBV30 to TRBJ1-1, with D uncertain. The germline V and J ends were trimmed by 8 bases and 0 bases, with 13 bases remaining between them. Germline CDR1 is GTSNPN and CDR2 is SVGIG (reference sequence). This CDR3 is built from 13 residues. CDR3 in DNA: TGTGCCCAAACGAGATCCATGAACACTGAAGCTTTCTTT. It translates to CAQTRSMNTEAFF. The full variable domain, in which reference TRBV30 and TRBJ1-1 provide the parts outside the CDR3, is SQTIHQWPATLVQPVGSPLSLECTVEGTSNPNLYWYRQAAGRGLQLLFYSVGIGQISSEVPQNLSASRPQDRQFILSSKKLLLSDSGFYLCAQTRSMNTEAFFGQGTRLTVV.

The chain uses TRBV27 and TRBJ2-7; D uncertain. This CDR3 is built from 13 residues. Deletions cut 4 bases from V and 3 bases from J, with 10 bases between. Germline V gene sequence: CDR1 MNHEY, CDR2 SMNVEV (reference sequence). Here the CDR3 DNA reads TGTGCCAGCAGTTCGATACTGAGCTACGAGCAGTACTTC. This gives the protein CASSSILSYEQYF.

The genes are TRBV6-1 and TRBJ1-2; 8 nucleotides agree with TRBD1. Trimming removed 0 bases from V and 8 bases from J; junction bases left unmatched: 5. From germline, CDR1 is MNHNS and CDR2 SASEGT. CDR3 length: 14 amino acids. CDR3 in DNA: TGTGCCAGCAGTGAAGCCCAGGGGGCAGGGGGCTACACCTTC. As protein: CASSEAQGAGGYTF.